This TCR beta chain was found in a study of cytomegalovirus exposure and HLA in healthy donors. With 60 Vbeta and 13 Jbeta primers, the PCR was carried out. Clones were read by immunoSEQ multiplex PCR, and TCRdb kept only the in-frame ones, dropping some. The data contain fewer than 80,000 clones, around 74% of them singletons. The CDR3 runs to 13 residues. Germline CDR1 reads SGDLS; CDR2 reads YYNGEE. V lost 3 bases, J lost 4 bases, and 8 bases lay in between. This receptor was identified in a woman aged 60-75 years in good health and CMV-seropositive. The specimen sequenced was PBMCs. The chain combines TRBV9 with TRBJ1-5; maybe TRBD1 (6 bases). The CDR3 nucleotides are TGTGCCAGCAGCGCCGGACAGAATCAGCCCCAGCATTTT. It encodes CASSAGQNQPQHF.